These 24 T cell receptor beta chains were sequenced from one sample in a study of T cell responses to AZD1222 COVID-19 vaccine. Profiled with immunoSEQ multiplex PCR; TCRdb holds only in-frame clones, not every one. The table records about 56,000 clones, 80% of them present only once. Material: peripheral blood, obtained 28 days after the second AZD1222 dose. All receptors come from an adult who received the AZD1222 COVID-19 vaccine.

The chain is built from TRBV6-1 and TRBJ2-3; TRBD1 matches 9 bases. The CDR3 has 18 residues. V was pared by 3 bases and J by 2 bases, with 12 bases of the junction left unmatched. Germline V lookup: CDR1 MNHNS, CDR2 SASEGT. As DNA, the CDR3 is TGTGCCAGCAGTGAGCGACGACAGGGGGAGGCTACCACAGATACGCAGTATTTT. Its translation is CASSERRQGEATTDTQYF.

The chain combines TRBV28 with TRBJ1-1, with 9 bases that match TRBD1. The CDR3 contains 16 residues. J gave up 4 bases and V 7 bases, and 13 bases lay outside the gene matches. The V gene's germline CDR1 is MDHEN and CDR2 SYDVKM. CDR3 coding DNA: TGTGCCAGCAACGACCGGGACAGGGTTTGGAGCACTGAAGCTTTCTTT. Its translation: CASNDRDRVWSTEAFF.

This chain links TRBV6-1 with TRBJ2-6; tentatively, D is TRBD2 (7 bases). V dropped 3 bases and J dropped 13 bases, with 19 bases sitting between them. CDR1 is MNHNS, CDR2 SASEGT, per germline. This CDR3 contains 15 residues. The CDR3: CASSETRGPLGVLTF. The CDR3 bases are TGTGCCAGCAGTGAGACGCGGGGGCCCCTGGGGGTCCTGACTTTC.

This chain joins TRBV5-1 and TRBJ1-6; 7 bases are a match to TRBD1. Trimming at V came to 4 bases and at J to 10 bases, leaving 14 bases not matched to a gene. This CDR3 spans 16 amino acids. Germline values: CDR1 SGHRS, CDR2 YFSETQ. CDR3 loop: CASSNTMTGRGSPLHF. The CDR3 DNA is TGCGCCAGCAGCAACACCATGACAGGGAGGGGATCACCCCTCCACTTT.

V usage is TRBV19 and J usage is TRBJ2-5; weak D call: TRBD1 (5 bases). The germline V gene has CDR1 LNHDA and CDR2 SQIVND (reference sequence). Trimming took off 1 base at V and 0 bases at J, with 9 bases between the two ends. The length of the CDR3 is 15 residues. The CDR3 sequence is CASSIGGHNQETQYF. The CDR3 DNA reads TGTGCCAGTAGTATAGGCGGACATAACCAAGAGACCCAGTACTTC.

V is TRBV5-1 and J is TRBJ2-5, with D possibly being TRBD1 (6 bases). Germline values: CDR1 SGHRS, CDR2 YFSETQ. V lost 0 bases, J lost 5 bases, and 14 bases lay in between. This CDR3 contains 15 residues. CDR3 sequence: CASSLGGPPAETQYF. The CDR3 DNA reads as TGCGCCAGCAGCTTGGGGGGGCCCCCGGCGGAGACCCAGTACTTC.

Here the CDR3 reads CASSPSGTSGIKYF. In DNA, the CDR3 is TGTGCCAGCTCACCGTCCGGGACTAGCGGAATTAAGTACTTC. J is TRBJ2-7 and V is TRBV18; 11 bases fit TRBD2. Germline CDR1 and CDR2: KGHSH and LQKENI. V was clipped by 3 bases and J by 11 bases; unmatched bases: 9. CDR3 length: 14 residues.

This chain joins TRBV5-1 and TRBJ1-2; 8 bases line up with TRBD1. The CDR3 is 14 amino acids. The V and J ends lost 0 bases and 8 bases, in that order; junction bases with no gene match: 6. Germline CDR1 reads SGHRS; CDR2 reads YFSETQ. CDR3 nucleotides: TGCGCCAGCAGCTTGGCACAGGGGGAGTTCGGCTACACCTTC. Residues: CASSLAQGEFGYTF. Together with reference TRBV5-1 and TRBJ1-2, the CDR3 gives the full variable domain: KAGVTQTPRYLIKTRGQQVTLSCSPISGHRSVSWYQQTPGQGLQFLFEYFSETQRNKGNFPGRFSGRQFSNSRSEMNVSTLELGDSALYLCASSLAQGEFGYTFGSGTRLTVV.

The CDR3 loop is CASSAGTNYGYTF. The CDR3 DNA reads TGTGCCAGCAGCGCCGGGACCAACTATGGCTACACCTTC. The rearrangement uses TRBV6-5 and TRBJ1-2; TRBD1 might be the D (5 bases). Germline CDR1 and CDR2: MNHEY and SVGAGI. The CDR3 has 13 amino acids. V was shortened by 6 bases and J by 2 bases, with 10 bases between the two germline ends.

The V call is TRBV3-1 (or the pseudogene TRBV3-2), the J call TRBJ2-2; 7 nucleotides align to TRBD1. This CDR3 spans 15 amino acids. CDR1 is LGHDT and CDR2 is YNNKEL in the germline V gene (reference sequence). The V segment lost 6 bases and the J segment 4 bases; nucleotides outside the gene matches: 8. The CDR3 here is CASRLTGASTGELFF. Written as DNA, the CDR3 is TGTGCCAGCAGACTCACAGGGGCGAGCACCGGGGAGCTGTTTTTT.

The V call is TRBV5-8, the J call TRBJ2-2; TRBD2 agrees at 7 bases. The trim removed 2 bases at V and 7 bases at J, leaving 8 bases unmatched. The CDR3 covers 15 residues. The germline V gene encodes CDR1 SGHTS and CDR2 YDEGEE. CDR3 DNA: TGTGCCAGCAGCTTCCGCGGGAGTAAGGGCGGGGAGCTGTTTTTT. Translation: CASSFRGSKGGELFF. The full variable domain, completed using reference TRBV5-8 and TRBJ2-2, is EAGVTQSPTHLIKTRGQQATLRCSPISGHTSVYWYQQALGLGLQFLLWYDEGEERNRGNFPPRFSGRQFPNYSSELNVNALELEDSALYLCASSFRGSKGGELFFGEGSRLTVL.

The rearrangement joins TRBV6-4 to TRBJ2-1; 15 bases are shared with TRBD2. CDR3 length: 16 amino acids. The ends lost 5 bases at V and 5 bases at J; junction bases unmatched: 4. The V gene's germline CDR1 is MRHNA and CDR2 SNTAGT. CDR3 sequence: CASSKGLAGGNNEQFF. DNA for the CDR3: TGTGCCAGCAGTAAAGGACTAGCGGGGGGGAACAATGAGCAGTTCTTC.

This clone was seen only once. J is TRBJ1-6 and V is TRBV7-3; 10 positions agree with TRBD1. This CDR3 contains 15 residues. Germline assignment: CDR1 SGHTA and CDR2 FQGTGA. J gave up 9 bases and V 5 bases, and 7 bases lay outside the gene matches. CDR3 protein: CASSPGGQGTSPLHF. The DNA of the CDR3 is TGTGCCAGCAGCCCGGGGGGACAGGGGACTTCACCCCTCCACTTT.

The CDR3 spells CASSSKRADRGRFDGYTF. In DNA, the CDR3 is TGTGCCAGCAGCTCTAAGAGGGCGGACAGGGGGAGGTTTGATGGCTACACCTTC. V and J are TRBV14 and TRBJ1-2; 10 bases line up with TRBD1. Germline lookup yields CDR1 SGHDN and CDR2 FVKESK. Germline trimming cut 5 bases from V and 6 bases from J; bases unmatched to any gene: 18. The CDR3 loop spans 18 amino acids.

The rearrangement links TRBV7-8 to TRBJ2-3; TRBD2 agrees at 11 bases. This CDR3 region has 17 residues. V lost 7 bases, J lost 4 bases, and 13 bases stayed unmatched. The V gene's germline CDR1 is SGHVS and CDR2 FQNEAQ. The chain's CDR3 is CASTRGSGTSGSDTQYF. CDR3 in DNA: TGTGCCAGCACCCGAGGGTCCGGGACTAGCGGTTCAGATACGCAGTATTTT.

J is TRBJ2-2 and V is TRBV4-1; possibly TRBD1 or TRBD2 for D (5 bases each). Trimming removed 0 bases from V and 1 base from J, with 6 bases in between. CDR3 length: 15 amino acids. Germline V gene data show CDR1 as MGHRA and CDR2 as YSYEKL. This CDR3 is CASSQDGGNTGELFF. The CDR3 DNA reads TGCGCCAGCAGCCAAGATGGGGGGAACACCGGGGAGCTGTTTTTT.

J is TRBJ2-7 and V is TRBV7-2; D remains unclear. CDR1 SGHTA and CDR2 FQGNSA come from the germline V gene. The ends were cut back, 4 bases at V and 4 bases at J, with 11 bases in the middle. The CDR3 runs 13 residues. CDR3 region: CASSSRMEYEQYF. The CDR3, as DNA: TGTGCCAGCAGCTCACGAATGGAGTACGAGCAGTACTTC.

V gene TRBV2 combines with J gene TRBJ2-5, with D perhaps assigned TRBD1 or TRBD2 (6 bases each). The germline CDR1 and CDR2 sequences are SNHLY and FYNNEI. V gave up 4 bases and J gave up 4 bases, with 13 bases separating them. This CDR3 is built from 14 residues. DNA of the CDR3: TGTGCCAGCAGTGCCGGGGGCCGGGGAGAGACCCAGTACTTC. This sequence encodes CASSAGGRGETQYF.

The gene calls are TRBV29-1 and TRBJ2-5; D gene uncertain. The CDR3 contains 12 residues. Germline values: CDR1 SQVTM, CDR2 ANQGSEA. Trimming cost V 2 bases and J 1 base, with 5 bases left between them. CDR3 protein: CSVEYTQETQYF. The CDR3 region has the DNA TGCAGCGTTGAATACACCCAAGAGACCCAGTACTTC.

A remark on this clone: The junction shows a germline mismatch at one end, possibly a read error. The rearrangement joins TRBV7-7 to TRBJ2-5; D ambiguous. Germline V gene lookup returns CDR1 SSHAT and CDR2 FNYEAQ (reference sequence). The CDR3 runs to 13 residues. CDR3 in amino acids: CASSFDRMGTQYF. The CDR3 coding sequence is TGTGCTAGCAGCTTCGATCGTATGGGGACCCAGTACTTC.

This chain links TRBV7-2 with TRBJ1-2; 8 bases are a match to TRBD1. This CDR3 comprises 15 residues. V lost 1 base and J lost 4; bases outside the gene matches: 5. The germline gives CDR1 SGHTA, CDR2 FQGNSA. DNA of the CDR3: TGTGCCAGCAGCTTAGTGCAGGGGGCCTTCTATGGCTACACCTTC. Translation gives CASSLVQGAFYGYTF.

As regards this clone: Other DNA sequences from this sample encode an identical CDR3 as well. CDR3 in DNA: TGTGCCAGCAGCTCCCGCGCGGCCTCCGGGGAGCTGTTTTTT. Translation gives CASSSRAASGELFF. The chain has TRBV11-3 and TRBJ2-2; no reliable D call. Trimming took 4 bases from V and 6 from J, leaving 12 bases between them. Germline loops: CDR1 SGHNT, CDR2 YENEEA. This CDR3 is built from 14 residues.

Turning to this clone: Mismatch with germline at one junction end may stem from a read error. The chain couples TRBV30 to TRBJ1-2; no definite D call. This CDR3 is built from 11 residues. The germline V gene encodes CDR1 GTSNPN and CDR2 SVGIG (reference sequence). In nucleotides, the CDR3 is TGTGCCTGGAGTACCCGGGTTTCTGGGGCCTTC. It translates to CAWSTRVSGAF.

V is TRBV19 and J is TRBJ2-3, with D possibly TRBD1 on 5 matching bases. V shed 2 bases and J shed 8 bases, with 14 bases lying between them. Per the germline V gene, CDR1 is LNHDA and CDR2 is SQIVND (reference sequence). This CDR3 has 14 residues. CDR3 region: CASSIRGQVATQYF. In DNA, the CDR3 is TGTGCCAGTAGTATAAGGGGTCAGGTAGCTACGCAGTATTTT.